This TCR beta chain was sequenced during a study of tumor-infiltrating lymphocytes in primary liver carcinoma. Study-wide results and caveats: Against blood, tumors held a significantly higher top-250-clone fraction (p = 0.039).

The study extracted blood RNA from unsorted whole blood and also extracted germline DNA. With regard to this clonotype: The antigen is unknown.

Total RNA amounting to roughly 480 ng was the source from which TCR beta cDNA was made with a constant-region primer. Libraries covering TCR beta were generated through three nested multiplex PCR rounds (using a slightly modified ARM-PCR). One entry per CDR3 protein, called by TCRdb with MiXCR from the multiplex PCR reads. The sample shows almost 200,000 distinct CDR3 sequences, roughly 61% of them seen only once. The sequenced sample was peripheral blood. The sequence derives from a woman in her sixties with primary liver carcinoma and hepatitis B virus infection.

The CDR3 DNA reads as TGTGCCAGCACAGGACTAGGAATATCAGATACGCAGTATTTT. Protein sequence: CASTGLGISDTQYF. The chain employs TRBV6-1 and TRBJ2-3, with 7 bases matching TRBD2. The V gene end was trimmed by 7 bases and the J gene end by 4 bases; junction bases not matched to a gene: 8. The CDR3 is made up of 14 amino acids. CDR1 is MNHNS and CDR2 is SASEGT in the germline V gene.